Each of the 5 T cell receptor beta chains below was sequenced from the same sample in a study of CDR3 diversity in severe acne. Via MiXCR, TCRdb re-called the PCR reads, giving one row per CDR3 protein. The sample has approximately 79,000 distinct CDR3 sequences; 45% to 50% are singletons. Sequencing was done on a sample of blood. All receptors derive from a male donor in good health, serving as a control.

This clonotype was observed many times. The chain combines TRBV11-2 with TRBJ1-2; 7 bases match TRBD1. Germline CDR1 SGHAT, CDR2 FQNNGV. V lost 5 bases, J lost 0 bases, and 6 bases stayed unmatched. The CDR3 runs 15 residues. The chain's CDR3 is CASSEGTDPNYGYTF. The DNA for the CDR3 is TGTGCCAGCAGCGAGGGGACAGACCCTAACTATGGCTACACCTTC.

This chain's CDR3 is CASSPGQAGYGYTF. In DNA form, the CDR3 reads TGTGCCAGCAGCCCCGGACAGGCCGGATATGGCTACACCTTC. V usage is TRBV28 and J usage is TRBJ1-2; 7 bases agree with TRBD1. Germline assignment: CDR1 MDHEN and CDR2 SYDVKM. This CDR3 spans 14 amino acids. J lost 5 bases, V lost 6 bases, and 9 bases had no gene match.

The CDR3 here is CAINREGGQETQYF. The CDR3 nucleotides read TGTGCCATCAATCGCGAGGGCGGCCAAGAGACCCAGTACTTC. V gene TRBV10-3 combines with J gene TRBJ2-5; possibly TRBD2 for D (5 bases). The CDR3 has 14 amino acids. The V gene's germline CDR1 is ENHRY and CDR2 SYGVKD. V was shortened by 7 bases and J by 1 base, with 13 bases between the two germline ends.

The rearrangement uses TRBV29-1 and TRBJ1-2; 8 bases map to TRBD1. The germline V gene encodes CDR1 SQVTM and CDR2 ANQGSEA. The CDR3 has 15 residues. After removal of 0 bases from V and 4 bases from J, the junction contained 7 bases not matched to a gene. CDR3 nucleotides: TGCAGCGTTGAAGACCGACAGGGGATGAGCTATGGCTACACCTTC. Protein sequence: CSVEDRQGMSYGYTF. The complete variable domain, with remaining parts taken from reference TRBV29-1 and TRBJ1-2, reads SAVISQKPSRDICQRGTSLTIQCQVDSQVTMMFWYRQQPGQSLTLIATANQGSEATYESGFVIDKFPISRPNLTFSTLTVSNMSPEDSSIYLCSVEDRQGMSYGYTFGSGTRLTVV.

The chain's CDR3 is CAISGGLASYEQYF. As DNA, the CDR3 is TGTGCCATCAGTGGGGGACTAGCGTCCTACGAGCAGTACTTC. The V call is TRBV10-3, the J call TRBJ2-7; TRBD2 matches at 10 bases. J gave up 1 base and V 4 bases, and 1 base lay outside the gene matches. CDR1 ENHRY and CDR2 SYGVKD come from the germline V gene. This CDR3 comprises 14 residues.